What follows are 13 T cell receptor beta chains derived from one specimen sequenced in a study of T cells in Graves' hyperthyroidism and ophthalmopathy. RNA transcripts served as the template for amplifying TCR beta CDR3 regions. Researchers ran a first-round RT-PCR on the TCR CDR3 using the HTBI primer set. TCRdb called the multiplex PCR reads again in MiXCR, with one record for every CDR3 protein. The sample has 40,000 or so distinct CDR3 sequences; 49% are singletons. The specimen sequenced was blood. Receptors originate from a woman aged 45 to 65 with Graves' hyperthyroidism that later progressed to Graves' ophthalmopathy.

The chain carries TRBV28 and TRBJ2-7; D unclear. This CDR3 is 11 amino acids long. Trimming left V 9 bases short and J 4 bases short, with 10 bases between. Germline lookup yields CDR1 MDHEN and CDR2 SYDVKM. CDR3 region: CARISSYEQYF. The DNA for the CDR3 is TGTGCCAGAATAAGCTCTTACGAGCAGTACTTC.

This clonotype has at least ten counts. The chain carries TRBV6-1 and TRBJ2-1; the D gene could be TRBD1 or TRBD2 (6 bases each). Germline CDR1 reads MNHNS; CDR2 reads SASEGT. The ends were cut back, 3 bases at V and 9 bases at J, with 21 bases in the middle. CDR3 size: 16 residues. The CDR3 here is CASSEPGAGPAPEQFF. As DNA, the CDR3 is TGTGCCAGCAGTGAGCCGGGGGCGGGACCCGCTCCTGAGCAGTTCTTC.

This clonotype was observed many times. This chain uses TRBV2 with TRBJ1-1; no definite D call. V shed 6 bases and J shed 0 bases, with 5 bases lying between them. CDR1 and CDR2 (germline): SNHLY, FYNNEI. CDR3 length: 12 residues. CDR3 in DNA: TGTGCCAGCAGCCGTATGAACACTGAAGCTTTCTTT. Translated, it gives CASSRMNTEAFF.

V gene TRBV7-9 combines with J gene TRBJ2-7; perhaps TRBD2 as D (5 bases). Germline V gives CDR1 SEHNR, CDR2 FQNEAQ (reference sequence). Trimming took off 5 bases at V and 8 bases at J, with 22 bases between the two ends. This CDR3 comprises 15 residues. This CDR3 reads CASSLGPRAWDKQYF. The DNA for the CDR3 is TGTGCCAGCAGCCTCGGACCGCGGGCGTGGGATAAGCAGTACTTC.

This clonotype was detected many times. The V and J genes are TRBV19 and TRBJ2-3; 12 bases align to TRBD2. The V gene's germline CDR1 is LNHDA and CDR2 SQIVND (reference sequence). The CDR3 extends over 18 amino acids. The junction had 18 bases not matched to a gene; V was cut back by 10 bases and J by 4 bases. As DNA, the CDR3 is TGTGCCACCGCGATAGGTCTAGCGGGAGGGCCAGCGGCAGATACGCAGTATTTT. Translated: CATAIGLAGGPAADTQYF. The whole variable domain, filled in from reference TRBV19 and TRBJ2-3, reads DGGITQSPKYLFRKEGQNVTLSCEQNLNHDAMYWYRQDPGQGLRLIYYSQIVNDFQKGDIAEGYSVSREKKESFPLTVTSAQKNPTAFYLCATAIGLAGGPAADTQYFGPGTRLTVL.

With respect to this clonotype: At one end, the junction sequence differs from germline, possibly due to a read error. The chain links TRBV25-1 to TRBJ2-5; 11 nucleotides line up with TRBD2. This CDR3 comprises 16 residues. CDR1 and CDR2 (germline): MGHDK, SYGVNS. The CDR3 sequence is CASSLRLAGYQETQYF. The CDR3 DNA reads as TGCGCCAGCAGTCTAAGACTAGCGGGGTATCAAGAGACCCAGTACTTC.

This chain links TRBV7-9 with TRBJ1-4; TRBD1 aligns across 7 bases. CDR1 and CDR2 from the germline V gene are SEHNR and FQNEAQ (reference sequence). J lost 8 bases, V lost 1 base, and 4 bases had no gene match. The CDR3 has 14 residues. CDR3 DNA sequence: TGTGCCAGCAGCTTAGTGGGGACAGACGAAAAACTGTTTTTT. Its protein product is CASSLVGTDEKLFF.

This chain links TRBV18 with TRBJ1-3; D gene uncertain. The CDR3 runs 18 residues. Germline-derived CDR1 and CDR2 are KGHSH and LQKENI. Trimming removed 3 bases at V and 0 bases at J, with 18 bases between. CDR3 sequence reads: CASSPIQPDGSSGNTIYF. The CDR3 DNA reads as TGTGCCAGCTCACCCATACAGCCTGACGGAAGCTCTGGAAACACCATATATTTT.

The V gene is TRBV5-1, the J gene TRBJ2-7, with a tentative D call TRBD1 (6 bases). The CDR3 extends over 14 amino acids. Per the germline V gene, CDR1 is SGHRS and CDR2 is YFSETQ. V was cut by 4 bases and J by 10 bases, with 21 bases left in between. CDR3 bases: TGCGCCAGCAGCCCTTCAGGGGCAGGGAGTGCTCAGTACTTC. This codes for CASSPSGAGSAQYF.

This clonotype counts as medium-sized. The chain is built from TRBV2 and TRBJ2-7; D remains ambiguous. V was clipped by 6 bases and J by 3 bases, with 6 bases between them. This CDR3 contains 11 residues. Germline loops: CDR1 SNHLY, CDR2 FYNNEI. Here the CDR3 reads CASRVYYEQYF. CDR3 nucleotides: TGTGCCAGCAGAGTGTACTACGAGCAGTACTTC. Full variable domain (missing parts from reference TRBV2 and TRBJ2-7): EPEVTQTPSHQVTQMGQEVILRCVPISNHLYFYWYRQILGQKVEFLVSFYNNEISEKSEIFDDQFSVERPDGSNFTLKIRSTKLEDSAMYFCASRVYYEQYFGPGTRLTVT.

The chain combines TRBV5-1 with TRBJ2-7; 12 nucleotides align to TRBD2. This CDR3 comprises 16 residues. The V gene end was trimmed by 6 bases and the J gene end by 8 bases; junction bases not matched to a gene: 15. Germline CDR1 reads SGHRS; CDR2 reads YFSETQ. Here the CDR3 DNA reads TGCGCCAGCACTCTTACGTTGACTAGCGGGAGTGTCAAGCAGTACTTC. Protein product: CASTLTLTSGSVKQYF.

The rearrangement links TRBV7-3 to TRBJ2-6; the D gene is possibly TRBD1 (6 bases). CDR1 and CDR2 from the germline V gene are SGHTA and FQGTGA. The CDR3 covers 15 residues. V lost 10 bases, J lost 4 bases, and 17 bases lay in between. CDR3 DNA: TGTGCCACCCAGCTGTGGGACACCGGGGCCAACGTCCTGACTTTC. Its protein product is CATQLWDTGANVLTF.

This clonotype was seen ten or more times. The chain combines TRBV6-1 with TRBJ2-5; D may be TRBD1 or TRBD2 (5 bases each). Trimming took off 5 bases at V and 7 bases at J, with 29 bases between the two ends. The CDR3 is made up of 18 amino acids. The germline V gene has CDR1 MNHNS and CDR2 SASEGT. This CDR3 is CASSLGPEYDTRLRTQYF. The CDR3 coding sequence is TGTGCCAGCAGTTTGGGGCCAGAGTATGACACTAGGCTAAGGACCCAGTACTTC.